This T cell receptor beta chain was identified in a study of blood T cells in healthy people across ages. Alongside a J-beta primer mix, a sample-barcoded 5' primer served in a second PCR lasting 7 to 11 cycles. Tagging of each cDNA molecule was performed by a template-switch adaptor with 12 random nucleotides. TCRdb ran MiXCR on the 5' RACE reads and lists one entry per CDR3 protein. This sample has about 830,000 distinct CDR3 sequences, with 55% to 65% found just once. Notes on the study in general: Estimates drawn from one million T cells were deemed to understate diversity. As age increased, TCR beta diversity per million T cells fell in a roughly linear fashion.

In this sample, this clonotype turned up a few times. As yet, its antigen is unknown. The CDR3 sequence is 14 residues long. Germline V CDR1 and CDR2: DFQATT, SNEGSKA (reference sequence). With V trimmed by 6 bases and J by 2 bases, 8 bases remained unmatched. Per sample, no less than 5 micrograms of total RNA were extracted. Sequenced input: blood. The source is a man in his thirties or forties in good health. The chain uses TRBV20-1 and TRBJ2-5; the match to TRBD2 covers 8 bases. In DNA form, the CDR3 reads TGCAGTGCCGCCCCCGCTAGCGGGCAAGAGACCCAGTACTTC. Its translation: CSAAPASGQETQYF.